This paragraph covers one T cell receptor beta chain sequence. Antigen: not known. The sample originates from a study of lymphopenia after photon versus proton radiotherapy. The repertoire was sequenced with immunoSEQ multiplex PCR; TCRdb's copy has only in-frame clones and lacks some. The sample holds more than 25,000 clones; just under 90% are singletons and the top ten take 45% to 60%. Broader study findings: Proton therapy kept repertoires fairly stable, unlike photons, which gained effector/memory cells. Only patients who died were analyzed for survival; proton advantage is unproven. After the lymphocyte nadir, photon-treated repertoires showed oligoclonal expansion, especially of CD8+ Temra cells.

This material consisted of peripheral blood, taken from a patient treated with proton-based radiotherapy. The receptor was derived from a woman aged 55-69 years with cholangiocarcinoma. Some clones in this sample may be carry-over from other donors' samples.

The CDR3 protein is CSVEDRIGETQYF. The DNA of the CDR3 is TGCAGCGTTGAGGACAGGATAGGAGAGACCCAGTACTTC. This chain uses TRBV29-1 with TRBJ2-5, with 7 bases matching TRBD1. The germline gives CDR1 SQVTM, CDR2 ANQGSEA. This CDR3 has 13 residues. J gave up 4 bases and V 3 bases, and 5 bases lay outside the gene matches.